This T cell receptor (beta chain) is from a study of CD8 T cells in Susac syndrome. Sequencing targeted TCR beta in blood CD8+ and CD4+ T cells. TEMRA cells were FACS-enriched, and CD8+ and CD4+ T cells were isolated negatively. Random hexamers primed reverse transcription of about 0.5 to 1 ug RNA. MiXCR, run by TCRdb on the immunoSEQ multiplex PCR reads, gives a single entry per CDR3 protein. This table holds about 300,000 distinct CDR3 sequences, about 90% found once. The sample comprised CD4+ T cells from PBMCs. This receptor was identified in a human donor with multiple sclerosis.

CDR3 sequence reads: CASSIPKQGDTGELFF. CDR3 sequence (DNA): TGTGCCAGTAGTATTCCGAAGCAGGGTGACACCGGGGAGCTGTTTTTT. J is TRBJ2-2 and V is TRBV19, with TRBD1 as a possible D gene (5 bases). Germline CDR1 and CDR2: LNHDA and SQIVND (reference sequence). The V end was cut by 3 bases, the J end by 3 bases, with 14 bases between. The CDR3 loop spans 16 amino acids.